The T cell receptor (beta chain) under discussion was sequenced for a study of CD8 T cells in ankylosing spondylitis. The study's findings and limits: The authors reported significant enrichment of disease-linked clones in matched ankylosing spondylitis synovial fluid. Disease-linked clones were found to be CD8+ and relatively rare in peripheral blood. For ankylosing spondylitis blood, a TCR beta motif of about eight highly homologous variants appeared characteristic.

Quantitative 5'-RACE with molecular barcodes generated TCR beta libraries. TCRdb recomputed calls from the 5' RACE reads with MiXCR, one row per CDR3 protein. Among 350,000 to 400,000 distinct CDR3 sequences listed, 20% were seen once. CDR1 is SNHLY, CDR2 FYNNEI, per germline. V lost 1 base and J 0 bases, leaving 10 bases between the germline ends. The CDR3 covers 16 residues. This clonotype occurred a few times. Its antigen is currently unknown. This sequence joins TRBV2 and TRBJ2-1; D unresolved. Material for sequencing was blood, either unsorted or a sorted T cell fraction (not recorded which). This receptor was taken from a male donor with ankylosing spondylitis or in good health (not recorded which). The CDR3 here is CASSEGPLSSYNEQFF. DNA for the CDR3: TGTGCCAGCAGTGAAGGACCCCTCAGCTCCTACAATGAGCAGTTCTTC. Full variable domain (missing parts from reference TRBV2 and TRBJ2-1): EPEVTQTPSHQVTQMGQEVILRCVPISNHLYFYWYRQILGQKVEFLVSFYNNEISEKSEIFDDQFSVERPDGSNFTLKIRSTKLEDSAMYFCASSEGPLSSYNEQFFGPGTRLTVL.